The T cell receptor beta chain described here comes from a study of CD8+ T cells in alopecia areata. Study-level background: Patients in the treated group were given tofacitinib by mouth, 5 to 10 mg twice a day. Regarding the study as a whole: Possibly as an HLA-related effect, TCR sharing across patients appeared less clear than in mice. Baseline CD8+ expansion's link to response remains uncertain, as there was one nonresponder.

RNA extraction was followed by reverse transcription into cDNA, which acted as the sequencing template. Assay: immunoSEQ multiplex PCR; the TCRdb copy retains only in-frame clones and omits some. The sample has some 200,000 clones; less than 45% are singletons. As to this clone: Antigen unknown.

Treatment reported: oral pan-JAK inhibitor, 5-10 mg twice daily. Lesional scalp punch biopsies and peripheral blood came from alopecia areata patients. This CDR3 comprises 15 residues. Germline V CDR1 and CDR2: SGHNT, YYREEE (reference sequence). Trimming cost V 0 bases and J 4 bases, with 11 bases left between them. The chain recombines TRBV5-4 with TRBJ2-1; D is unresolved. This clonotype originated in a human donor with alopecia areata. The source material was CD4+ T cells sorted from blood, sampled at roughly week 36, from a patient treated with tofacitinib. The CDR3 DNA reads as TGTGCCAGCAGCTTGGCCGGTCAGCTGTACAATGAGCAGTTCTTC. It codes for CASSLAGQLYNEQFF.